Listed below are T cell receptor beta chains from one sample, sequenced in a study of response to subunit inactivated influenza vaccine. TCRdb re-derived calls from the RT-PCR reads in MiXCR, one entry per CDR3 protein. There are 550,000 to 800,000 distinct CDR3 sequences in the sample; 15% to 18% occur only once, and 11% lies in the top ten. The material sequenced was PBMCs from blood, taken less than 13 days after vaccination. Receptors originate from a man aged 50-59 years who received an inactivated influenza vaccine. CDR3s include the opening cysteine and the closing phenylalanine or tryptophan. The order of the fields is D gene, clone size, J gene, V gene, CDR3 DNA, CDR3 protein. D genes are given only for firm matches. The size of a clone is reported for some rows only, either as once, few or many, or as a class for expanded clones.

d_call: TRBD1; clone_size: NA; j_call: TRBJ2-1; v_call: TRBV12-3/TRBV12-4; cdr3_nt: TGTGCCAGCAGGCTACAGGGGGGTTCCTACAATGAGCAGTTCTTC; cdr3_aa: CASRLQGGSYNEQFF
d_call: TRBD1; clone_size: few; j_call: TRBJ2-7; v_call: TRBV5-1; cdr3_nt: TGCGCCAGCAGCTTGGAGGGGGCAGATGACGAGCAGTACTTC; cdr3_aa: CASSLEGADDEQYF
d_call: NA; clone_size: NA; j_call: TRBJ2-6; v_call: TRBV7-8; cdr3_nt: TGTGCCAGCAGCTGGTTGCGAGGGCCTTCTGGGGCCAACGTCCTGACTTTC; cdr3_aa: CASSWLRGPSGANVLTF
d_call: TRBD1; clone_size: NA; j_call: TRBJ2-7; v_call: TRBV28; cdr3_nt: TGTGCCAGCAGTTCGGGACAGACGAACTTGAGAGAGCAGTACTTC; cdr3_aa: CASSSGQTNLREQYF
d_call: TRBD2; clone_size: many; j_call: TRBJ2-7; v_call: TRBV10-3; cdr3_nt: TGTGCCAGCGGGGGGACCAACGAGCAGTACTTC; cdr3_aa: CASGGTNEQYF
d_call: NA; clone_size: NA; j_call: TRBJ2-2; v_call: TRBV11-2; cdr3_nt: TGTGCCAGCAGCTTAGGGGCAGGAGTCACCGGGGAGCTGTTTTTT; cdr3_aa: CASSLGAGVTGELFF
d_call: NA; clone_size: few; j_call: TRBJ2-2; v_call: TRBV28; cdr3_nt: TGTGCCAGCAGCTTCGGGAGAGGGGTGACCGGGGAGCTGTTTTTT; cdr3_aa: CASSFGRGVTGELFF
d_call: NA; clone_size: NA; j_call: TRBJ1-1; v_call: TRBV6-5; cdr3_nt: TGTGCCAGCAGTTATGGGGCTCCCGGCACTGAAGCTTTCTTT; cdr3_aa: CASSYGAPGTEAFF
d_call: NA; clone_size: few; j_call: TRBJ2-7; v_call: TRBV5-1; cdr3_nt: TGCGCCAGCAGCCCCGACCCCCCCAGGGCTGACGAGCAGTACTTC; cdr3_aa: CASSPDPPRADEQYF
d_call: NA; clone_size: many; j_call: TRBJ1-1; v_call: TRBV3-1; cdr3_nt: TGTGCCAGCAGCTTACCGGGTACCACTGAAGCTTTCTTT; cdr3_aa: CASSLPGTTEAFF
d_call: NA; clone_size: NA; j_call: TRBJ2-5; v_call: TRBV7-2; cdr3_nt: TGTGCCAGCAGCGCCCGTGAGGGGGAGACCCAGTACTTC; cdr3_aa: CASSAREGETQYF
d_call: NA; clone_size: few; j_call: TRBJ2-2; v_call: TRBV5-1; cdr3_nt: TGCGCCAGCACCCGGGACTGGAACACCGGGGAGCTGTTTTTT; cdr3_aa: CASTRDWNTGELFF
d_call: TRBD2; clone_size: NA; j_call: TRBJ2-7; v_call: TRBV5-1; cdr3_nt: TGCGCCAGCAGCTTGGTCCCCCTGGGAGGGGAGCAGTACTTC; cdr3_aa: CASSLVPLGGEQYF
d_call: NA; clone_size: few; j_call: TRBJ2-2; v_call: TRBV9; cdr3_nt: TGTGCCAGCAGCGTAAAAGGGACTCGAAACACCGGGGAGCTGTTTTTT; cdr3_aa: CASSVKGTRNTGELFF
d_call: TRBD1; clone_size: few; j_call: TRBJ2-3; v_call: TRBV4-2; cdr3_nt: TGTGCCAGCAGCCAAGGATCCGTGGGACAGGGAGAAGATACGCAGTATTTT; cdr3_aa: CASSQGSVGQGEDTQYF
d_call: NA; clone_size: few; j_call: TRBJ1-2; v_call: TRBV20-1; cdr3_nt: TGCAGTGCTAGTACTTGGACAGTCTATGGCTACACCTTC; cdr3_aa: CSASTWTVYGYTF
d_call: NA; clone_size: few; j_call: TRBJ2-1; v_call: TRBV11-2; cdr3_nt: TGTGCCAGCAGCAGTACCGGGCCCTTTTCCTACAATGAGCAGTTCTTC; cdr3_aa: CASSSTGPFSYNEQFF
d_call: NA; clone_size: few; j_call: TRBJ2-7; v_call: TRBV11-2; cdr3_nt: TGTGCCAGCAGCTTATGGGCAGGGTCTAGCTCCTACGAGCAGTACTTC; cdr3_aa: CASSLWAGSSSYEQYF
d_call: TRBD1; clone_size: NA; j_call: TRBJ2-3; v_call: TRBV29-1; cdr3_nt: TGCAGCGTTGAGGGACGGGGACAGCCGGATACGCAGTATTTT; cdr3_aa: CSVEGRGQPDTQYF
d_call: NA; clone_size: few; j_call: TRBJ2-3; v_call: TRBV18; cdr3_nt: TGTGCCAGCTCACCCCTCTTCGCCGGCTCAGATACGCAGTATTTT; cdr3_aa: CASSPLFAGSDTQYF
d_call: TRBD2; clone_size: few; j_call: TRBJ2-7; v_call: TRBV5-1; cdr3_nt: TGCGCCAGCAGCCCTAGCGGGGACCTCTACGAGCAGTACTTC; cdr3_aa: CASSPSGDLYEQYF
d_call: NA; clone_size: NA; j_call: TRBJ2-1; v_call: TRBV5-1; cdr3_nt: TGCGCCAGCAGCTTGGGGGCGGGCCCGTACAATGAGCAGTTCTTC; cdr3_aa: CASSLGAGPYNEQFF
d_call: TRBD2; clone_size: NA; j_call: TRBJ2-3; v_call: TRBV12-3/TRBV12-4; cdr3_nt: TGTGCCAGCAGTTTAACTAGCGGGTTTACCGATACGCAGTATTTT; cdr3_aa: CASSLTSGFTDTQYF
d_call: TRBD1; clone_size: NA; j_call: TRBJ2-5; v_call: TRBV5-1; cdr3_nt: TGCGCCAGCAGCTTGGGGACAGGGGCCGGGACCCAGTACTTC; cdr3_aa: CASSLGTGAGTQYF
d_call: NA; clone_size: NA; j_call: TRBJ2-5; v_call: TRBV11-2; cdr3_nt: TGTGCCAGCAGCTACGGTCAAACCCAACAAGAGACCCAGTACTTC; cdr3_aa: CASSYGQTQQETQYF
d_call: NA; clone_size: few; j_call: TRBJ1-5; v_call: TRBV12-3/TRBV12-4; cdr3_nt: TGTGCCAGCAGCCTTCAGGATACCAATCAGCCCCAGCATTTT; cdr3_aa: CASSLQDTNQPQHF
d_call: TRBD2; clone_size: NA; j_call: TRBJ2-5; v_call: TRBV20-1; cdr3_nt: TGCAGTGCTAGACTGGCGGGGGGACCCACCGGGGAGACCCAGTACTTC; cdr3_aa: CSARLAGGPTGETQYF
d_call: TRBD1; clone_size: many; j_call: TRBJ2-2; v_call: TRBV5-1; cdr3_nt: TGCGCCAGCAGCTTGAGGGACAGCGGGGAGCTGTTTTTT; cdr3_aa: CASSLRDSGELFF
d_call: TRBD2; clone_size: few; j_call: TRBJ2-7; v_call: TRBV20-1; cdr3_nt: TGCAGTGCCACAGCTAGCGGGAGAGGGTACGAGCAGTACTTC; cdr3_aa: CSATASGRGYEQYF
d_call: NA; clone_size: NA; j_call: TRBJ1-6; v_call: TRBV4-3; cdr3_nt: TGCGCCAGCAGCCCAAGTTGGGGCAGGGTTTATTCACCCCTCCACTTT; cdr3_aa: CASSPSWGRVYSPLHF
d_call: TRBD1; clone_size: NA; j_call: TRBJ2-3; v_call: TRBV9; cdr3_nt: TGTGCCAGCAGCGTAGACAGGGGAGATACGCAGTATTTT; cdr3_aa: CASSVDRGDTQYF
d_call: NA; clone_size: few; j_call: TRBJ1-6; v_call: TRBV7-2; cdr3_nt: TGTGCCAGCAGCGACGGGCTGCGGGGATCTCCCCTCCACTTT; cdr3_aa: CASSDGLRGSPLHF
d_call: TRBD1; clone_size: few; j_call: TRBJ1-2; v_call: TRBV3-1; cdr3_nt: TGTGCCAGCAGCCCCACGGGACAGGGGGTTTACGGCTACACCTTC; cdr3_aa: CASSPTGQGVYGYTF
d_call: NA; clone_size: NA; j_call: TRBJ2-7; v_call: TRBV10-2; cdr3_nt: TGCGCCAGCAGTTACATTAGAGGGCTGGGCGAGCAGTACTTC; cdr3_aa: CASSYIRGLGEQYF
d_call: NA; clone_size: NA; j_call: TRBJ2-7; v_call: TRBV10-1; cdr3_nt: TGCGCCAGCAGTGAGTCGAATGAGGTTCCCGAGCAGTACTTC; cdr3_aa: CASSESNEVPEQYF
d_call: NA; clone_size: NA; j_call: TRBJ2-3; v_call: TRBV9; cdr3_nt: TGTGCCAGCAGCGTAGCTAGGACGGGAGATACGCAGTATTTT; cdr3_aa: CASSVARTGDTQYF
d_call: NA; clone_size: NA; j_call: TRBJ1-2; v_call: TRBV7-9; cdr3_nt: TGTGCCAGCAGCCCGTCGACGGGGGCGTCTTTGGGTGGCTACACCTTC; cdr3_aa: CASSPSTGASLGGYTF
d_call: NA; clone_size: few; j_call: TRBJ1-1; v_call: TRBV3-1; cdr3_nt: TGTGCCAGCAGCCAATCAAGTACTGAAGCTTTCTTT; cdr3_aa: CASSQSSTEAFF
d_call: TRBD1; clone_size: few; j_call: TRBJ1-5; v_call: TRBV2; cdr3_nt: TGTGCCAGCACTACGAACAGGGGTAGCAATCAGCCCCAGCATTTT; cdr3_aa: CASTTNRGSNQPQHF
d_call: NA; clone_size: NA; j_call: TRBJ1-2; v_call: TRBV4-2; cdr3_nt: TGTGCCAGCAGCCAAGATAGGGCAGGTTATTATGGCTACACCTTC; cdr3_aa: CASSQDRAGYYGYTF
d_call: NA; clone_size: NA; j_call: TRBJ1-5; v_call: TRBV15; cdr3_nt: TGTGCCACCAGTAAATATAAGGGAAATCAGCCCCAGCATTTT; cdr3_aa: CATSKYKGNQPQHF
d_call: NA; clone_size: few; j_call: TRBJ1-2; v_call: TRBV7-9; cdr3_nt: TGTGCCAGCACCAGGACAGCTAACTATGGCTACACCTTC; cdr3_aa: CASTRTANYGYTF
d_call: TRBD2; clone_size: NA; j_call: TRBJ2-1; v_call: TRBV7-2; cdr3_nt: TGTGCCAGCAGCTTAGAGAGGACTAGATTCGATGAGCAGTTCTTC; cdr3_aa: CASSLERTRFDEQFF
d_call: NA; clone_size: few; j_call: TRBJ2-5; v_call: TRBV4-1; cdr3_nt: TGCGCCAGCAGCCCCCCCGGGACGAATTCGGAGACCCAGTACTTC; cdr3_aa: CASSPPGTNSETQYF
d_call: TRBD2; clone_size: few; j_call: TRBJ2-1; v_call: TRBV28; cdr3_nt: TGTGCCAGCAGTTTCCTAGCGGGGGGGACCTACAATGAGCAGTTCTTC; cdr3_aa: CASSFLAGGTYNEQFF
d_call: TRBD1; clone_size: NA; j_call: TRBJ1-4; v_call: TRBV29-1; cdr3_nt: TGCAGCGTTGGGACAGGGGGTGCTGAAAAACTGTTTTTT; cdr3_aa: CSVGTGGAEKLFF
d_call: NA; clone_size: few; j_call: TRBJ2-2; v_call: TRBV7-3; cdr3_nt: TGTGCCAGCAGCCCAACGTCCCCGGGACTCACCGCCGGGACCGGGGAGCTGTTTTTT; cdr3_aa: CASSPTSPGLTAGTGELFF
d_call: NA; clone_size: many; j_call: TRBJ2-5; v_call: TRBV12-3/TRBV12-4; cdr3_nt: TGTGCCAGCAGTTTTTCCGGAGGTTTGGGAGAGACCCAGTACTTC; cdr3_aa: CASSFSGGLGETQYF
d_call: TRBD2; clone_size: few; j_call: TRBJ2-1; v_call: TRBV18; cdr3_nt: TGTGCCAGCTCACCACCAATCTCTAGCGGGAGGGCCTACAATGAGCAGTTCTTC; cdr3_aa: CASSPPISSGRAYNEQFF
d_call: NA; clone_size: few; j_call: TRBJ2-3; v_call: TRBV2; cdr3_nt: TGTGCCAGCAGTGACGCGGGAAGCACAGATACGCAGTATTTT; cdr3_aa: CASSDAGSTDTQYF
d_call: NA; clone_size: few; j_call: TRBJ2-2; v_call: TRBV6-2/TRBV6-3; cdr3_nt: TGTGCCAGCAGTTACTCCCCAGGGGGGCTGTTCGGGGAGCTGTTTTTT; cdr3_aa: CASSYSPGGLFGELFF
d_call: TRBD2; clone_size: NA; j_call: TRBJ2-1; v_call: TRBV20-1; cdr3_nt: TGCAGTGCTCGTCTCCTAGCGGGAGTTGTCTACAATGAGCAGTTCTTC; cdr3_aa: CSARLLAGVVYNEQFF
d_call: NA; clone_size: NA; j_call: TRBJ2-7; v_call: TRBV5-1; cdr3_nt: TGCGCCAGCAGCTTGGACGGCAGGGACCACGAGCAGTACTTC; cdr3_aa: CASSLDGRDHEQYF